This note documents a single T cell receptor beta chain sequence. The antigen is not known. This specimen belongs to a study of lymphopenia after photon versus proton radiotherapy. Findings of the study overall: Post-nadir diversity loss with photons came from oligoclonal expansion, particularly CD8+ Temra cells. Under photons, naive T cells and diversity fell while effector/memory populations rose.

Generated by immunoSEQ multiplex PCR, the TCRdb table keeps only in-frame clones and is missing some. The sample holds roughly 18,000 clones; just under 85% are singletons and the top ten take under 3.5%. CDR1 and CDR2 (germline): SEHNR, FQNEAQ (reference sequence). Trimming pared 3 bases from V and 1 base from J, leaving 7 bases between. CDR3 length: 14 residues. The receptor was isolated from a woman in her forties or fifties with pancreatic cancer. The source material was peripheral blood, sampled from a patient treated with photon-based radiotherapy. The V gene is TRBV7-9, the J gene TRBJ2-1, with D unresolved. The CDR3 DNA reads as TGTGCCAGCAGCTTGCCGCCTTCCTACAATGAGCAGTTCTTC. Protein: CASSLPPSYNEQFF. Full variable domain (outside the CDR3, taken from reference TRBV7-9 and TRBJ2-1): DTGVSQNPRHKITKRGQNVTFRCDPISEHNRLYWYRQTLGQGPEFLTYFQNEAQLEKSRLLSDRFSAERPKGSFSTLEIQRTEQGDSAMYLCASSLPPSYNEQFFGPGTRLTVL.